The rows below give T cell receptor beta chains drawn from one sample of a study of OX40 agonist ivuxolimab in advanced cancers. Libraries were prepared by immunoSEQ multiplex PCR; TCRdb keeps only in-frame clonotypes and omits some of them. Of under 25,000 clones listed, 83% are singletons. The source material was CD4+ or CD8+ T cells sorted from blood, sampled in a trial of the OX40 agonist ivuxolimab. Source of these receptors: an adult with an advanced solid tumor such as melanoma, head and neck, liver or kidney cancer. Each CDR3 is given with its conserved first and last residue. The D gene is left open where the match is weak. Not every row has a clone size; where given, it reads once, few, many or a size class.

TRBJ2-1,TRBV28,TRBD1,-,CASRTQGEEQFF,TGTGCCAGCAGGACACAGGGGGAAGAGCAGTTCTTC
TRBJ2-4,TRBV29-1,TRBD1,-,CSVPGTGGSQYF,TGCAGCGTTCCCGGGACAGGGGGTTCTCAGTACTTC
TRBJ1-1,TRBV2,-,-,CASSDSPRDTEAFF,TGTGCCAGCAGTGACAGTCCCCGGGACACTGAAGCTTTCTTT
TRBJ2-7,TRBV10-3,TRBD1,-,CAIRLTGASYEQYF,TGTGCCATCAGGTTGACAGGGGCCTCCTACGAGCAGTACTTC
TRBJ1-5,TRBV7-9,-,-,CASSPFNQPQHF,TGTGCCAGCAGCCCGTTTAATCAGCCCCAGCATTTT
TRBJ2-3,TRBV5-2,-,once,CASSQVGVTDTQYF,TGTGCCAGCAGCCAAGTTGGGGTAACAGATACGCAGTATTTT
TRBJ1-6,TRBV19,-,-,CASSIGAENSPLHF,TGTGCCAGTAGTATTGGAGCCGAGAATTCACCCCTCCACTTT
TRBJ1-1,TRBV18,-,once,CASSPIGGETEAFF,TGTGCCAGCTCACCAATCGGAGGGGAAACTGAAGCTTTCTTT
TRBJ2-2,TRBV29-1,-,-,CSVEWGSSNTGELFF,TGCAGCGTTGAATGGGGGTCTTCGAACACCGGGGAGCTGTTTTTT
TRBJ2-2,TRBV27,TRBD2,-,CASSLGVVGGGTGELFF,TGTGCCAGCAGTTTGGGTGTCGTCGGGGGGGGAACCGGGGAGCTGTTTTTT
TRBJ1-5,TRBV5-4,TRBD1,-,CASSSGTGINQPQHF,TGTGCCAGCAGCTCCGGGACAGGGATCAATCAGCCCCAGCATTTT
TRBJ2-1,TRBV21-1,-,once,CASSKVKDSHPYNEQFF,TGTGCCAGCAGCAAAGTTAAGGATTCGCATCCCTACAATGAGCAGTTCTTC
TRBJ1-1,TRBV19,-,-,CASSIGSGDTEAFF,TGTGCCAGTAGTATAGGCTCGGGGGACACTGAAGCTTTCTTT
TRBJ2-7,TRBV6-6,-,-,CASGAYPYEQYF,TGTGCCAGCGGGGCTTATCCCTACGAGCAGTACTTC
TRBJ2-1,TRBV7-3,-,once,CASSPDSRVSNEQFF,TGTGCCAGCAGCCCCGATAGCAGGGTCTCCAATGAGCAGTTCTTC
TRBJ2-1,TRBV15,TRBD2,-,CATSRSPGTSAINEQFF,TGTGCCACCAGCAGGTCTCCCGGGACTAGCGCGATAAATGAGCAGTTCTTC
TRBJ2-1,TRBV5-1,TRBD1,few,CASSLKLGWTGGSYNEQFF,TGCGCCAGCAGCTTAAAGCTTGGCTGGACAGGGGGGTCCTACAATGAGCAGTTCTTC
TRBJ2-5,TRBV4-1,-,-,CASSHRDPGKTQYF,TGCGCCAGCAGCCACCGGGATCCGGGAAAGACCCAGTACTTC
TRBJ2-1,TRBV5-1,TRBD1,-,CASSFWDSYNEQFF,TGCGCCAGCAGCTTTTGGGACAGCTACAATGAGCAGTTCTTC
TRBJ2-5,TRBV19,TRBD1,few,CASSNRGQETQYF,TGTGCCAGTAGTAACAGGGGGCAGGAGACCCAGTACTTC
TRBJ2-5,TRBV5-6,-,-,CASSDPLRVETQYF,TGTGCCAGCAGCGACCCCCTCCGGGTTGAGACCCAGTACTTC
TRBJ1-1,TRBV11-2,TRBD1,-,CASSPWTGSVNTEAFF,TGTGCCAGCAGCCCCTGGACAGGGTCGGTGAACACTGAAGCTTTCTTT